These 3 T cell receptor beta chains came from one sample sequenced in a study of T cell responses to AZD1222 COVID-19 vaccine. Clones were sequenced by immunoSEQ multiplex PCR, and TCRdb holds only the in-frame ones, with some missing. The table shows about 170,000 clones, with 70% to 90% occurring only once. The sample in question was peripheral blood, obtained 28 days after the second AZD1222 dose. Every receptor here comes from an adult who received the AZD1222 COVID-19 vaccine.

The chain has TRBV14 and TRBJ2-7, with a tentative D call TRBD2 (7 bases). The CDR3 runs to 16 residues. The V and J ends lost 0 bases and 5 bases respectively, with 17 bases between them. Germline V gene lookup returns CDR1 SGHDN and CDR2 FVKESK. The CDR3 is CASSQEGGARLDEQYF. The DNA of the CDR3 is TGTGCCAGCAGCCAAGAGGGGGGGGCGAGGCTGGACGAGCAGTACTTC. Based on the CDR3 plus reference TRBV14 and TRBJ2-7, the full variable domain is EAGVTQFPSHSVIEKGQTVTLRCDPISGHDNLYWYRRVMGKEIKFLLHFVKESKQDESGMPNNRFLAERTGGTYSTLKVQPAELEDSGVYFCASSQEGGARLDEQYFGPGTRLTVT.

The CDR3 loop reads CASSRIGTELTSSYNSPLHF. The DNA of the CDR3 is TGTGCCAGCTCACGCATCGGGACAGAACTAACGAGCTCCTATAATTCACCCCTCCACTTT. This sequence joins TRBV18 and TRBJ1-6, with 7 positions matching TRBD1. The CDR3 totals 20 residues. J was trimmed by 0 bases and V by 4 bases; bases with no gene match: 15. Per germline, CDR1 KGHSH and CDR2 LQKENI.

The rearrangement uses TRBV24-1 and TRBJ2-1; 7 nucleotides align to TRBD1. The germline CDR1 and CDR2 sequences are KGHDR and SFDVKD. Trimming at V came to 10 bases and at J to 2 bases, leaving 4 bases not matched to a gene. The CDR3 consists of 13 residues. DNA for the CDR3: TGTGCCACTAGGGACAGCACCTACAATGAGCAGTTCTTC. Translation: CATRDSTYNEQFF.